The present T cell receptor beta chain was sequenced within a study of shared clonotypes between healthy human individuals. Study as a whole: Donors had three CD4 naive, three CD4 memory, two CD8 naive and one CD8 memory plate apiece.

Germline CDR1 is MNHNS and CDR2 is SASEGT. The CDR3 length is 15 residues. V lost 2 bases and J 0 bases, leaving 8 bases between the germline ends. Study-wide results and limits: Sequencing depth was predicted to influence how clonotypes are shared among donors.

The method was immunoSEQ multiplex PCR; TCRdb's version includes in-frame clones alone and lacks a portion of them. The table includes around 750,000 clones, 74% detected once. About this clone itself: What it recognizes is unknown.

The TCR sequence derives from a woman between 25 and 40 years old in good health. The sequencing input was memory CD4+ T cells sorted from blood. The subset here: CD45RA-negative fraction. The chain couples TRBV6-1 to TRBJ1-3; D is ambiguous. The CDR3 DNA sequence: TGTGCCAGCAGTGAACAGGCTTCCTCTGGAAACACCATATATTTT. Its protein product is CASSEQASSGNTIYF.